A selection of T cell receptor beta chains follows, all from one sample in a study of cytomegalovirus exposure and HLA in healthy donors. Assay used: immunoSEQ multiplex PCR; TCRdb lists only in-frame clones, some missing. Seen here are 95,000 to 150,000 clones, 60% to 85% observed once, and the top ten hold roughly 3.1%. Sequencing used PBMCs. The receptors stem from a man aged 25 to 45 in good health and CMV-seronegative. Each CDR3 is given with its conserved first and last residue. A D gene is named only where the DNA matches it firmly. Clone size is shown for a subset of rows, as once, few, many or a class of expanded clone.

abundance	v_gene	d_gene	j_gene	CDR3aa	CDR3nt
NA	TRBV20-1	NA	TRBJ1-2	CSASRNGYTF	TGCAGTGCTAGCAGAAATGGCTACACCTTC
NA	TRBV30	NA	TRBJ1-1	CAWIGGFTEAFF	TGTGCCTGGATCGGAGGTTTCACTGAAGCTTTCTTT
NA	TRBV11-2	NA	TRBJ1-1	CASSLGTANTEAFF	TGTGCCAGCAGCTTGGGGACTGCTAACACTGAAGCTTTCTTT
NA	TRBV10-3	NA	TRBJ1-1	CAIECPSGQNTEAFF	TGTGCCATCGAGTGCCCGAGCGGTCAGAACACTGAAGCTTTCTTT
NA	TRBV6-5	TRBD2	TRBJ2-7	CASNSAGDGSYEQYF	TGTGCCAGCAATAGTGCGGGGGACGGCTCCTACGAGCAGTACTTC
NA	TRBV10-3	TRBD2	TRBJ2-7	CATLGGLAGKYEQYF	TGTGCCACCCTAGGAGGGCTAGCGGGGAAATACGAGCAGTACTTC
NA	TRBV27	NA	TRBJ2-1	CASSRRGGEYNEQFF	TGTGCCAGCAGCCGAAGGGGGGGGGAATACAATGAGCAGTTCTTC
few	TRBV27	TRBD1	TRBJ1-5	CASSSLGQTNQPQHF	TGTGCCAGCAGTTCCCTGGGACAGACAAATCAGCCCCAGCATTTT
NA	TRBV5-1	TRBD1	TRBJ2-7	CASSEQGMSSYEQYF	TGCGCCAGCAGCGAACAGGGGATGAGCTCCTACGAGCAGTACTTC
NA	TRBV5-1	TRBD1	TRBJ1-3	CASSLDRGGNTIYF	TGCGCCAGCAGCTTGGACAGGGGTGGAAACACCATATATTTT
NA	TRBV30	TRBD2	TRBJ2-3	CAWSVRGGTDTQYF	TGTGCCTGGAGTGTACGGGGGGGAACAGATACGCAGTATTTT
NA	TRBV29-1	NA	TRBJ1-2	CSVGGFPTIDGGYTF	TGCAGCGTTGGAGGGTTTCCGACTATCGACGGTGGCTACACCTTC
NA	TRBV14	NA	TRBJ2-1	CASRSGLGGSHEQFF	TGTGCCAGCAGGTCGGGCTTGGGGGGTTCGCATGAGCAGTTCTTC
NA	TRBV30	NA	TRBJ1-2	CAWSPPGLGARYGYTF	TGTGCCTGGAGTCCCCCTGGGCTGGGGGCAAGGTATGGCTACACCTTC